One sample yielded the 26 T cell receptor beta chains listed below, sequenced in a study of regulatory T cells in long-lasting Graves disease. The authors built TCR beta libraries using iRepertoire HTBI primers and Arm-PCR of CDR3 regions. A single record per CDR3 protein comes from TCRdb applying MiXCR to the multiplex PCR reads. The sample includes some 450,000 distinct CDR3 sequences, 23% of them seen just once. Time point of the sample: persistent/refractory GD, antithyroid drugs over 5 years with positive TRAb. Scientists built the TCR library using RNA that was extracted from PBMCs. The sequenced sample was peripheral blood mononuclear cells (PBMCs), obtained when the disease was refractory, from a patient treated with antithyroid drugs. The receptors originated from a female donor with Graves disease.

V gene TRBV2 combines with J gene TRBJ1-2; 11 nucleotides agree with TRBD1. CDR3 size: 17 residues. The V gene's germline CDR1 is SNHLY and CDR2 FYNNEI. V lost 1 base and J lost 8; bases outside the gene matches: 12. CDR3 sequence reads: CASSEGTGGFFEEGYTF. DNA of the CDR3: TGTGCCAGCAGTGAAGGGACAGGGGGCTTTTTTGAGGAAGGCTACACCTTC.

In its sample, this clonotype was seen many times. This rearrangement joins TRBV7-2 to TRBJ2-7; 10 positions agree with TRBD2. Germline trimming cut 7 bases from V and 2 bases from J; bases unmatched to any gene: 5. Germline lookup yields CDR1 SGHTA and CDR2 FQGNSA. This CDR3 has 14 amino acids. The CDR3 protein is CASKVAGGTYEQYF. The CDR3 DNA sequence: TGTGCCAGCAAGGTAGCGGGAGGAACCTACGAGCAGTACTTC.

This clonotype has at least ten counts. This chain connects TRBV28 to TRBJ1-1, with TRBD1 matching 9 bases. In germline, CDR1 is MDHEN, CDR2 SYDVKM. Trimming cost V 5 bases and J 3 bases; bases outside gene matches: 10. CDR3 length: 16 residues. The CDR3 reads CASSPRTGEQYTEAFF. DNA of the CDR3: TGTGCCAGCAGTCCGCGGACAGGGGAGCAATACACTGAAGCTTTCTTT.

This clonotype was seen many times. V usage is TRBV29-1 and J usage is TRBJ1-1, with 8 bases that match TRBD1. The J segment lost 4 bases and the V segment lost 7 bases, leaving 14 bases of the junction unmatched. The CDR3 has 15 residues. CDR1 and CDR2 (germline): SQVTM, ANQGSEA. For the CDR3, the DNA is TGCAGCGCTAAGGGGACAGGCGCGCGGGGCACTGAAGCTTTCTTT. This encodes CSAKGTGARGTEAFF.

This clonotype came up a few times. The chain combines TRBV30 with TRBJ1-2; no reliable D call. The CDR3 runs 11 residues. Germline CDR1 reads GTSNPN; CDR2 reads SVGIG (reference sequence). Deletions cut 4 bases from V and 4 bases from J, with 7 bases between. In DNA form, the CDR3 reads TGTGCCTGGAAAAGTTCCTATGGCTACACCTTC. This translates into CAWKSSYGYTF. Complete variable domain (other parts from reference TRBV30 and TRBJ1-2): SQTIHQWPATLVQPVGSPLSLECTVEGTSNPNLYWYRQAAGRGLQLLFYSVGIGQISSEVPQNLSASRPQDRQFILSSKKLLLSDSGFYLCAWKSSYGYTFGSGTRLTVV.

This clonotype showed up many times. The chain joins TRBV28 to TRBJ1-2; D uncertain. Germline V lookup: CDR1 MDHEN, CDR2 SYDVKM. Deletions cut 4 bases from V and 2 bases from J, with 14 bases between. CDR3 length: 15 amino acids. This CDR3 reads CASSYPKGVNYGYTF. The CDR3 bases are TGTGCCAGCAGTTACCCCAAGGGAGTGAACTATGGCTACACCTTC.

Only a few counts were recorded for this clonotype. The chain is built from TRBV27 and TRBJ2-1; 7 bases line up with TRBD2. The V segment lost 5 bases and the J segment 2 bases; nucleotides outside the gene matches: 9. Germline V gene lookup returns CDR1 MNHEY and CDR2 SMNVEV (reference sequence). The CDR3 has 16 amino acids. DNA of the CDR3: TGTGCCAGCAGTCCCTCCATAGGGAGGGCCTACAATGAGCAGTTCTTC. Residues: CASSPSIGRAYNEQFF.

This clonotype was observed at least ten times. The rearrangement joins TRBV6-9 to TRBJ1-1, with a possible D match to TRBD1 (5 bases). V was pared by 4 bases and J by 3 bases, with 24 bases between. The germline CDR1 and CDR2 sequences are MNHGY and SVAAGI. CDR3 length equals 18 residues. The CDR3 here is CASSFDGGQITLHTEAFF. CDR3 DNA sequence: TGTGCCAGCAGTTTTGATGGGGGTCAAATAACCTTACACACTGAAGCTTTCTTT.

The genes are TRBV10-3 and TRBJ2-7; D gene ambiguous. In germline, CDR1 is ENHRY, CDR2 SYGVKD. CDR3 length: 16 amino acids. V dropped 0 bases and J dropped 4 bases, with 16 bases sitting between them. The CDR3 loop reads CAISESISSPEYEQYF. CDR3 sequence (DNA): TGTGCCATCAGTGAGTCGATTTCCTCGCCAGAATACGAGCAGTACTTC.

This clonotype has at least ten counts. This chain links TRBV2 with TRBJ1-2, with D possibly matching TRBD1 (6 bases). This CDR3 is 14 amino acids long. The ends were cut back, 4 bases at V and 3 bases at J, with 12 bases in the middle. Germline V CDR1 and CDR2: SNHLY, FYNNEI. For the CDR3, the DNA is TGTGCCAGCAGTGTGGACAGCTCAGACTATGGCTACACCTTC. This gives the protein CASSVDSSDYGYTF.

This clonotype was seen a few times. Here the CDR3 DNA reads TGCGCCAGCAGCCAAGATGGCCGTGTGGAGACCCAGTACTTC. Translated, it gives CASSQDGRVETQYF. The chain has TRBV4-1 and TRBJ2-5, with D unclear. CDR1 is MGHRA, CDR2 YSYEKL, per germline. This CDR3 comprises 14 residues. Trimming removed 0 bases at V and 5 bases at J, with 10 bases between.

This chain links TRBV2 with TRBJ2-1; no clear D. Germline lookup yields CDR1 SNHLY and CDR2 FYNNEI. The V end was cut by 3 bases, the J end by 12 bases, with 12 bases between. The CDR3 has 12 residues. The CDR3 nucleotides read TGTGCCAGCAGTGAGGTCAGGACGGGGCAGTTCTTC. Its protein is CASSEVRTGQFF.

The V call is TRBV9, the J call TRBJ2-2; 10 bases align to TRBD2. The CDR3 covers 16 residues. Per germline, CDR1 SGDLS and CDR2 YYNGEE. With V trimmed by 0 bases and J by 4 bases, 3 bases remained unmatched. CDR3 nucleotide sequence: TGTGCCAGCAGCGTAGAGAGCGGGAGGGGCACCGGGGAGCTGTTTTTT. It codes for CASSVESGRGTGELFF. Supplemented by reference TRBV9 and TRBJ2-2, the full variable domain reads DSGVTQTPKHLITATGQRVTLRCSPRSGDLSVYWYQQSLDQGLQFLIQYYNGEERAKGNILERFSAQQFPDLHSELNLSSLELGDSALYFCASSVESGRGTGELFFGEGSRLTVL.

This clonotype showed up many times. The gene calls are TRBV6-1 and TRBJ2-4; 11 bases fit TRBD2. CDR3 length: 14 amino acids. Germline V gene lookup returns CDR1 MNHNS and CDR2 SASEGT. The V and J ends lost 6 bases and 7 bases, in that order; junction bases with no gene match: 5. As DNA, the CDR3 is TGTGCCAGCAGAACCCCTAGCGGGAGGAACATTCAGTACTTC. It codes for CASRTPSGRNIQYF.

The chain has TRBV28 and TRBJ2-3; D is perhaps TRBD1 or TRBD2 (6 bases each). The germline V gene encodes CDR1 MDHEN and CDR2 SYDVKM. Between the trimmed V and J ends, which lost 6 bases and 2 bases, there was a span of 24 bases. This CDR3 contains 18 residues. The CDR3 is CASSPRPPGAVTTDTQYF. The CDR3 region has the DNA TGTGCCAGCAGCCCCCGGCCCCCGGGGGCGGTGACCACAGATACGCAGTATTTT. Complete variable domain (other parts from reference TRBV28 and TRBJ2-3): DVKVTQSSRYLVKRTGEKVFLECVQDMDHENMFWYRQDPGLGLRLIYFSYDVKMKEKGDIPEGYSVSREKKERFSLILESASTNQTSMYLCASSPRPPGAVTTDTQYFGPGTRLTVL.

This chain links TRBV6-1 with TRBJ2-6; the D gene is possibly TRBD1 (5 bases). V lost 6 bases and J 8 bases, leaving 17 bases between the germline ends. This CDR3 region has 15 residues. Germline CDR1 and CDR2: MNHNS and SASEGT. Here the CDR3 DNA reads TGTGCCAGCAGCTTACACGTAACAGGCACCAACGTCCTGACTTTC. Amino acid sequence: CASSLHVTGTNVLTF.

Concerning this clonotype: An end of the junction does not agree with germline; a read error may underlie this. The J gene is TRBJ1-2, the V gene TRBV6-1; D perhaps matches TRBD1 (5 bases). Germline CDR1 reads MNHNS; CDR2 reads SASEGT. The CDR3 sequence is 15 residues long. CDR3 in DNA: TGTGCCAGCAGTGAATCAGCAGGGCGCCTTTATGACTACACCTTC. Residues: CASSESAGRLYDYTF.

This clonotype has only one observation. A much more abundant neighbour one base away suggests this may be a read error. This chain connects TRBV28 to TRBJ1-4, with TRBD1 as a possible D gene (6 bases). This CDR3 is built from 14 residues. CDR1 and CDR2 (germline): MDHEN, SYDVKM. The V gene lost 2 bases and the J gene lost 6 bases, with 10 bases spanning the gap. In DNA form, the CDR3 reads TGTGCCAGCAGTTTAGGGGGCCAGGATGAAAAACTGTTTTTT. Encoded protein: CASSLGGQDEKLFF.

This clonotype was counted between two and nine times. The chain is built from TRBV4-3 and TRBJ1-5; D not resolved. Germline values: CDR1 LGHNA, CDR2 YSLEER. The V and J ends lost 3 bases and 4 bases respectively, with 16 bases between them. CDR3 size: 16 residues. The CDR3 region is CASSQSSDGRNQPQHF. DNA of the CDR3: TGCGCCAGCAGCCAGAGCTCGGACGGGCGAAATCAGCCCCAGCATTTT.

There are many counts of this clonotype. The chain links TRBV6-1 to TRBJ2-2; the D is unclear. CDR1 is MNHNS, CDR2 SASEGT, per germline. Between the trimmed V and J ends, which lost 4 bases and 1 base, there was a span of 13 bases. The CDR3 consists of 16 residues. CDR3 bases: TGTGCCAGCAGTGCTCACAATACCGAGAACACCGGGGAGCTGTTTTTT. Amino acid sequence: CASSAHNTENTGELFF.

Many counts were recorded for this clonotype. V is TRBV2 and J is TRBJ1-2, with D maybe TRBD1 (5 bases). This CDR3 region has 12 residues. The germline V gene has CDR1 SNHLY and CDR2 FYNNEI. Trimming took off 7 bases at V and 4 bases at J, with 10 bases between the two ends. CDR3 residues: CASMQGGYGYTF. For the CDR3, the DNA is TGTGCCAGCATGCAGGGCGGCTATGGCTACACCTTC.

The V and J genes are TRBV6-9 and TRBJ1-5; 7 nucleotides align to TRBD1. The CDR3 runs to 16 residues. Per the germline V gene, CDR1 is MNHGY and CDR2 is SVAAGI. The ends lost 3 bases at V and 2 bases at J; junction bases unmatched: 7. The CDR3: CASSYSKGAGNQPQHF. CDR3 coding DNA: TGTGCCAGCAGTTACTCGAAGGGGGCGGGCAATCAGCCCCAGCATTTT.

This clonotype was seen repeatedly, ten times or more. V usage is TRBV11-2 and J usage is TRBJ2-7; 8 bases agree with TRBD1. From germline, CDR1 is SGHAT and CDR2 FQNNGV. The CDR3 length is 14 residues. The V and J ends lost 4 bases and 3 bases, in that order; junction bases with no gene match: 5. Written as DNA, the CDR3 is TGTGCCAGCAGCTACGGGACAGGCTACTACGAGCAGTACTTC. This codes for CASSYGTGYYEQYF.

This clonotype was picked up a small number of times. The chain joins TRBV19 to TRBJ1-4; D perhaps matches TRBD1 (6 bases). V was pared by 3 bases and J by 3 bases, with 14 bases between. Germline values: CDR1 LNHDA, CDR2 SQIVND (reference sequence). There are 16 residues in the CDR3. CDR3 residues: CASSMGLRGSNEKLFF. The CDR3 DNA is TGTGCCAGTAGTATGGGTCTCAGGGGATCTAATGAAAAACTGTTTTTT.

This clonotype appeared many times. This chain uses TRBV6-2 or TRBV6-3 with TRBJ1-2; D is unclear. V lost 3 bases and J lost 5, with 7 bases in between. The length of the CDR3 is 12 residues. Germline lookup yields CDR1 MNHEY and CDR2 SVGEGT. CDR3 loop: CASSYLGYGYTF. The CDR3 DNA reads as TGTGCCAGCAGTTATCTTGGGTATGGCTACACCTTC.

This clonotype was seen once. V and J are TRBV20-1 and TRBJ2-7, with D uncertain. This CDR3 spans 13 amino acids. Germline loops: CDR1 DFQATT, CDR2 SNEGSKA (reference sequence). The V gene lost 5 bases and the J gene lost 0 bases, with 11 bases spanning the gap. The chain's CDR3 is CSARPVDSYEQYF. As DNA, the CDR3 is TGCAGTGCTCGTCCGGTTGACTCCTACGAGCAGTACTTC.